Below are 9 T cell receptor beta chains sequenced from a single sample in a study of T-cell memory formation after mild COVID-19. TCRdb reanalysed the 5' RACE reads using MiXCR and keeps one entry per CDR3 protein. This sample has around 370,000 distinct CDR3 sequences; over 20% occur once, and the top ten carry around 12%. Specimen: PBMCs or a T cell subset sorted from them (not recorded which). The receptors were gathered from an adult woman who had mild COVID-19 (a few samples of this study predate the infection). Cell type and time point are not known.

The genes are TRBV7-8 and TRBJ2-2; D is undetermined. The CDR3 is 14 residues long. V was clipped by 2 bases and J by 16 bases, with 20 bases between them. CDR1 is SGHVS, CDR2 FQNEAQ, per germline. CDR3 protein: CASSLRLGHRVGFF. CDR3 nucleotide sequence: TGTGCCAGCAGCTTAAGGCTCGGGCACCGGGTTGGGTTTTTT.

J is TRBJ1-1 and V is TRBV6-5, with TRBD1 identical over 10 bases. The germline CDR1 and CDR2 sequences are MNHEY and SVGAGI. CDR3 length equals 16 residues. Trimming cost V 6 bases and J 3 bases; bases outside gene matches: 10. The CDR3 protein is CASSLTGGQVDTEAFF. Written as DNA, the CDR3 is TGTGCCAGCAGCCTGACAGGGGGCCAGGTGGACACTGAAGCTTTCTTT.

This CDR3 is CATSGDYPDEQFF. The DNA for the CDR3 is TGTGCCACCAGTGGGGATTATCCGGATGAGCAGTTCTTC. This chain uses TRBV24-1 with TRBJ2-1; unclear D gene. Germline assignment: CDR1 KGHDR and CDR2 SFDVKD. Trimming cost V 5 bases and J 8 bases, with 12 bases left between them. The CDR3 runs 13 residues.

The DNA for the CDR3 is TGTGCCAGTAGTAGCGGGGGGTTCAACGAGCAGTACTTC. Its translation is CASSSGGFNEQYF. The V and J genes are TRBV19 and TRBJ2-7, with 8 bases fitting TRBD2. The V and J ends lost 4 bases and 5 bases, in that order; junction bases with no gene match: 4. The germline CDR1 and CDR2 sequences are LNHDA and SQIVND (reference sequence). The CDR3 loop spans 13 amino acids.

The chain links TRBV10-3 to TRBJ2-7; TRBD1 aligns across 8 bases. The CDR3 runs 15 residues. Germline trimming cut 7 bases from V and 2 bases from J; bases unmatched to any gene: 10. From germline, CDR1 is ENHRY and CDR2 SYGVKD. The CDR3 sequence is CAITSGEDRAYEQYF. DNA of the CDR3: TGTGCCATCACCTCGGGGGAGGACAGGGCCTACGAGCAGTACTTC.

This clonotype was recorded many times. The J gene is TRBJ1-5, the V gene TRBV5-1, with D unresolved. Germline V gene data show CDR1 as SGHRS and CDR2 as YFSETQ. The CDR3 totals 14 residues. V was trimmed by 0 bases and J by 7 bases, leaving 11 bases between them. The CDR3 DNA follows: TGCGCCAGCAGCTTGGTCCCCGTGGACCAGCCCCAGCATTTT. It encodes CASSLVPVDQPQHF.

The chain links TRBV5-1 to TRBJ1-6, with 8 bases fitting TRBD1. Unmatched junction bases numbered 9, after V lost 3 bases and J lost 10 bases. This CDR3 contains 15 residues. Germline assignment: CDR1 SGHRS and CDR2 YFSETQ. CDR3 coding DNA: TGCGCCAGCAGCTCGGACAGGGCCCGCGGGTCACCCCTCCACTTT. Residues: CASSSDRARGSPLHF. The entire variable domain, with the rest obtained from reference TRBV5-1 and TRBJ1-6, is as follows: KAGVTQTPRYLIKTRGQQVTLSCSPISGHRSVSWYQQTPGQGLQFLFEYFSETQRNKGNFPGRFSGRQFSNSRSEMNVSTLELGDSALYLCASSSDRARGSPLHFGNGTRLTVT.

Only a few counts were recorded for this clonotype. The chain links TRBV29-1 to TRBJ2-7; perhaps TRBD1 as D (6 bases). The CDR3 is 14 residues long. V lost 5 bases to trimming and J lost 2 bases, with 16 bases between them. From germline, CDR1 is SQVTM and CDR2 ANQGSEA. The CDR3 bases are TGCAGCGTTACCCACAGGGTGAGGACCTACGAGCAGTACTTC. Amino acids: CSVTHRVRTYEQYF.

This clonotype was recorded a few times. The chain is built from TRBV3-1 and TRBJ2-1; D may match TRBD1 or TRBD2 (6 bases each). The CDR3 covers 16 residues. Germline lookup yields CDR1 LGHDT and CDR2 YNNKEL (reference sequence). Trimming took off 1 base at V and 4 bases at J, with 14 bases between the two ends. The CDR3 DNA sequence: TGTGCCAGCAGCCAAGTCCCGGGGGCCCCGTACAATGAGCAGTTCTTC. It yields the protein CASSQVPGAPYNEQFF.